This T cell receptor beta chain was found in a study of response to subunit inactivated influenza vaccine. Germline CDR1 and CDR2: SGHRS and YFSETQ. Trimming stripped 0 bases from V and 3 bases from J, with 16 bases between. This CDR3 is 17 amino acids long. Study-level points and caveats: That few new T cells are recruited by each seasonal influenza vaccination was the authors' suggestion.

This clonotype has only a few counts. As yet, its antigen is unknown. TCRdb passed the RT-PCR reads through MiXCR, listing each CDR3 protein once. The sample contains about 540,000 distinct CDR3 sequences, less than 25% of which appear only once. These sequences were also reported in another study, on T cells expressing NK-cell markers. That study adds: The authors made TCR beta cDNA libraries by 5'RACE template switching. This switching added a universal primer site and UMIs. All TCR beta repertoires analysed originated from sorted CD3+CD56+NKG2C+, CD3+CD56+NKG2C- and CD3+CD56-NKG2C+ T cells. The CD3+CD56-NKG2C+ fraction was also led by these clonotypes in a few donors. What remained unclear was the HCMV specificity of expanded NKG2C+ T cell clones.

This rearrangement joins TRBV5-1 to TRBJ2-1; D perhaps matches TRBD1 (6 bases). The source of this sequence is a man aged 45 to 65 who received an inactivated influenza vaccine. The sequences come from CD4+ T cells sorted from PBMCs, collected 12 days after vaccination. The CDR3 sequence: CASSLEDSLYGYNEQFF. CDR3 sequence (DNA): TGCGCCAGCAGCTTGGAGGACAGTTTATACGGCTACAATGAGCAGTTCTTC.